This is a list of T cell receptor beta chains from one sample in a study of somatic mutations in cytotoxic T cells in rheumatoid arthritis. Data came from immunoSEQ multiplex PCR; TCRdb stores just in-frame clones and leaves some out. The table shows approximately 20,000 clones, with about 80% occurring only once. What was sequenced was CD8+ T cells sorted from blood. The receptors come from a woman aged 50 to 65 in good health. Both conserved end residues are part of each CDR3. A D gene is named only where the DNA matches it firmly. The size of a clone is reported for some rows only, either as once, few or many, or as a class for expanded clones.

j_call | clone_size | d_call | v_call | cdr3_length | cdr3_nt | cdr3_aa
TRBJ2-1 | . | . | TRBV6-4 | 16 | TGTGCCAGCAGTGACTCCGACACGGCAGGCCCCAATGAGCAGTTCTTC | CASSDSDTAGPNEQFF
TRBJ1-1 | . | . | TRBV18 | 12 | TGTGCCAGCTCATCAGGGAAGGGTGAAGCTTTCTTT | CASSSGKGEAFF
TRBJ2-5 | once | TRBD2 | TRBV30 | 14 | TGTGCCTGGAGTATAGCGGGGGCCCTGGAGACCCAGTACTTC | CAWSIAGALETQYF
TRBJ2-7 | . | TRBD1 | TRBV11-2 | 14 | TGTGCCAGCAGCCTCTTGGACAGGTCGGAGGAGCAGTACTTC | CASSLLDRSEEQYF
TRBJ2-3 | once | . | TRBV21-1 | 13 | TGTGCCAGCAGCAAAGCTGCCACAGATACGCAGTATTTT | CASSKAATDTQYF
TRBJ1-2 | . | . | TRBV27 | 14 | TGTGCCAGCAGTTTCCAGACAGCCAACTATGGCTACACCTTC | CASSFQTANYGYTF
TRBJ1-5 | few | TRBD1 | TRBV7-9 | 17 | TGTGCCAGCAGCTGGCCCCCGGGACAGGCAAGCAATCAGCCCCAGCATTTT | CASSWPPGQASNQPQHF
TRBJ2-3 | . | . | TRBV6-4 | 14 | TGTGCCAGCAGTGAGGACACGGACACAGATACGCAGTATTTT | CASSEDTDTDTQYF
TRBJ2-5 | . | . | TRBV6-1 | 14 | TGTGCCAGCAGTGAACGACAAATGCAAGAGACCCAGTACTTC | CASSERQMQETQYF
TRBJ2-7 | . | . | TRBV9 | 14 | TGTGCCAGCAGCCCCTCCGGGACGGATTACGAGCAGTACTTC | CASSPSGTDYEQYF
TRBJ2-2 | . | TRBD2 | TRBV5-4 | 15 | TGTGCCAGCACCTCTAGCGGGGGACACCCCGGGGAGCTGTTTTTT | CASTSSGGHPGELFF
TRBJ1-5 | . | . | TRBV15 | 14 | TGTGCCACCAGCAGAGATCGGAGCAATCAGCCCCAGCATTTT | CATSRDRSNQPQHF
TRBJ2-3 | . | TRBD2 | TRBV7-8 | 17 | TGTGCCAGCAGGTGGACTAGCGGGGGGGCCGGAACAGATACGCAGTATTTT | CASRWTSGGAGTDTQYF
TRBJ2-7 | . | TRBD1 | TRBV5-4 | 14 | TGTGCCAGCAGCCAGGGACAGGGGTACCACGAGCAGTACTTC | CASSQGQGYHEQYF
TRBJ2-1 | . | . | TRBV13 | 17 | TGTGCCAGCAGCTCGGGGGTTTCGACTAGATCCCTCAATGAGCAGTTCTTC | CASSSGVSTRSLNEQFF
TRBJ2-7 | . | . | TRBV11-1 | 13 | TGTGCCAGCAGCCAACTTCTTAGTGTCGAGCAGTACTTC | CASSQLLSVEQYF
TRBJ2-3 | . | . | TRBV21-1 | 13 | TGTGCCAGCAGGACAGGGAGAACAGATACGCAGTATTTT | CASRTGRTDTQYF
TRBJ1-2 | . | . | TRBV28 | 15 | TGTGCCAGCAGTTTGGGTCAGGCACCTAACTATGGCTACACCTTC | CASSLGQAPNYGYTF
TRBJ2-7 | . | . | TRBV6-6 | 12 | TGTGCCAGCAGGGACAGCTCCTACGAGCAGTACTTC | CASRDSSYEQYF
TRBJ1-2 | . | . | TRBV10-1 | 14 | TGCGCCAGCAGTGGACAGACCGTAGGCTATGGCTACACCTTC | CASSGQTVGYGYTF
TRBJ2-2 | . | . | TRBV5-6 | 16 | TGTGCCAGCAGCTTAACAGGGAATTTGAACACCGGGGAGCTGTTTTTT | CASSLTGNLNTGELFF
TRBJ1-5 | . | . | TRBV13 | 14 | TGTGCCAGCAGCTTAGGAGGGTCCAATCAGCCCCAGCATTTT | CASSLGGSNQPQHF
TRBJ2-7 | . | . | TRBV11-2 | 14 | TGTGCCAGCAGCCCAGGTGCCCCCGCTAACGAGCAGTACTTC | CASSPGAPANEQYF
TRBJ2-5 | . | TRBD2 | TRBV9 | 14 | TGTGCCAGTACCGGGGGGGACTCCCAGGAGACCCAGTACTTC | CASTGGDSQETQYF
TRBJ1-1 | . | . | TRBV28 | 13 | TGTGCCAGCAGTTTATGGTTGAACACTGAAGCTTTCTTT | CASSLWLNTEAFF
TRBJ2-1 | . | . | TRBV4-1 | 16 | TGCGCCAGCAGCCAAGAACGAGCGAGCTCCTACAATGAGCAGTTCTTC | CASSQERASSYNEQFF
TRBJ2-1 | . | . | TRBV6-1 | 16 | TGTGCCAGCAGTGAGGTCCAGACAGGTCTGGGCAATGAGCAGTTCTTC | CASSEVQTGLGNEQFF
TRBJ2-2 | once | TRBD1 | TRBV7-2 | 17 | TGTGCCAGCAGCTCCTCAAGACAGGGAACTCTAACCGGGGAGCTGTTTTTT | CASSSSRQGTLTGELFF
TRBJ2-7 | once | TRBD2 | TRBV7-9 | 14 | TGTGCCAGCAGCTCTAGCGGGGGGGACTACGAGCAGTACTTC | CASSSSGGDYEQYF
TRBJ2-1 | . | . | TRBV9 | 15 | TGTGCCAGCAGCGTACCGCATGTTGGGGTGGGTGAGCAGTTCTTC | CASSVPHVGVGEQFF
TRBJ2-3 | once | TRBD2 | TRBV7-6 | 17 | TGTGCCAGCAGCTTAGGGTCGAGCGGGAAACCGACAGATACGCAGTATTTT | CASSLGSSGKPTDTQYF
TRBJ2-2 | . | . | TRBV2 | 14 | TGTGCCAGCAGTGACCGTCCCTACACCGGGGAGCTGTTTTTT | CASSDRPYTGELFF
TRBJ2-7 | . | TRBD2 | TRBV7-3 | 16 | TGTGCCAGCAGCCCACGGACTAGCGGGAGGACCGTCGAGCAGTACTTC | CASSPRTSGRTVEQYF
TRBJ2-1 | . | . | TRBV7-9 | 16 | TGTGCCAGCAGCCACCGTTGGAGGGGTTCCTACAATGAGCAGTTCTTC | CASSHRWRGSYNEQFF
TRBJ2-4 | . | . | TRBV2 | 17 | TGTGCCAGCAGTGAATTCGGAGAGGGGTTGGCCAAAAACATTCAGTACTTC | CASSEFGEGLAKNIQYF
TRBJ1-3 | . | . | TRBV6-1 | 15 | TGTGCCAGCAGTGAAGTTGTAGGGGTTGGAAACACCATATATTTT | CASSEVVGVGNTIYF
TRBJ1-4 | . | . | TRBV7-3 | 17 | TGTGCCAGCAGCTTCTCAAAGGGACCGTCAACTAATGAAAAACTGTTTTTT | CASSFSKGPSTNEKLFF
TRBJ2-4 | . | TRBD2 | TRBV2 | 13 | TGTGCCAGCAGGCGGGGGGCCAAAAACATTCAGTACTTC | CASRRGAKNIQYF
TRBJ2-7 | few | . | TRBV11-2 | 14 | TGTGCCAGCAGCGCAGCGAAATGGGGCTACGAGCAGTACTTC | CASSAAKWGYEQYF
TRBJ1-1 | once | TRBD1 | TRBV27 | 14 | TGTGCCAGCAGGGTTGGAGACAGGGTTACTGAAGCTTTCTTT | CASRVGDRVTEAFF
TRBJ2-7 | . | . | TRBV20-1 | 11 | TGCAGTGCCACCATCTCTGGCGAGCAGTACTTC | CSATISGEQYF
TRBJ2-7 | once | TRBD1 | TRBV28 | 15 | TGTGCCAGCAGTACCTCGACAGGGGTCCCCTACGAGCAGTACTTC | CASSTSTGVPYEQYF
TRBJ2-7 | . | . | TRBV5-6 | 13 | TGTGCCAGCAGCCGCGCTTGGGGGTACGAGCAGTACTTC | CASSRAWGYEQYF
TRBJ2-7 | . | TRBD1 | TRBV6-5 | 14 | TGTGCCAGCAGTTATGGCCAGGGGGCCTACGAGCAGTACTTC | CASSYGQGAYEQYF
TRBJ2-2 | . | . | TRBV9 | 15 | TGTGCCAGCAGCGGCCGGGATCTGAACACCGGGGAGCTGTTTTTT | CASSGRDLNTGELFF
TRBJ2-3 | . | . | TRBV7-7 | 14 | TGTGCCAGCAGCTTAAACGGGGGCACAGATACGCAGTATTTT | CASSLNGGTDTQYF
TRBJ1-1 | . | . | TRBV28 | 15 | TGTGCCAGCAGGGGGGACGGGGAGGAAGGGACTGAAGCTTTCTTT | CASRGDGEEGTEAFF
TRBJ2-5 | . | TRBD2 | TRBV9 | 16 | TGTGCCAGTTCTCCTAGCGGGGGTGTGTACCAAGAGACCCAGTACTTC | CASSPSGGVYQETQYF
TRBJ2-1 | . | TRBD2 | TRBV30 | 15 | TGTGCCTGGGCCCCCCAGGGACTAGATGTCGGTGAGCAGTTCTTC | CAWAPQGLDVGEQFF
TRBJ2-3 | once | . | TRBV11-3 | 15 | TGTGCCAGCAGCTTAGAGGGCCTGGACACAGATACGCAGTATTTT | CASSLEGLDTDTQYF
TRBJ2-7 | few | . | TRBV4-2 | 14 | TGTGCCAGCAGCCAAGGGACTCAGAACTACGAGCAGTACTTC | CASSQGTQNYEQYF
TRBJ2-1 | . | TRBD2 | TRBV7-2 | 15 | TGTGCCAGCAGCTTACCGCGGGGGTTCCACAATGAGCAGTTCTTC | CASSLPRGFHNEQFF
TRBJ2-7 | . | . | TRBV9 | 14 | TGTGCCAGCAGCGTATCCGGGGTGGCCTACGAGCAGTACTTC | CASSVSGVAYEQYF
TRBJ1-4 | . | TRBD1 | TRBV5-6 | 16 | TGTGCCAGCCCTCCCGGACAGGGCGGAACTAATGAAAAACTGTTTTTT | CASPPGQGGTNEKLFF
TRBJ2-3 | . | TRBD2 | TRBV7-9 | 14 | TGTGCCAGCACCGCGGGGGGGCTGCCAGATACGCAGTATTTT | CASTAGGLPDTQYF
TRBJ2-1 | . | . | TRBV5-6 | 14 | TGTGCCAGCAGCTCCGGACACGGCTCTAATGAGCAGTTCTTC | CASSSGHGSNEQFF
TRBJ2-7 | . | TRBD1 | TRBV27 | 15 | TGTGCCAGCAGTTCCCGCCGGACAGGGGCCGACGAGCAGTACTTC | CASSSRRTGADEQYF
TRBJ1-2 | . | . | TRBV28 | 12 | TGTGCAACTAGCTGGTCTAACTATGGCTACACCTTC | CATSWSNYGYTF
TRBJ1-6 | . | . | TRBV9 | 16 | TGTGCCAGCAGCCCCCCGGGTGGCTCCTATAATTCACCCCTCCACTTT | CASSPPGGSYNSPLHF
TRBJ2-3 | . | . | TRBV15 | 11 | TGTGCCACCAGCAGAGTGGATACGCAGTATTTT | CATSRVDTQYF